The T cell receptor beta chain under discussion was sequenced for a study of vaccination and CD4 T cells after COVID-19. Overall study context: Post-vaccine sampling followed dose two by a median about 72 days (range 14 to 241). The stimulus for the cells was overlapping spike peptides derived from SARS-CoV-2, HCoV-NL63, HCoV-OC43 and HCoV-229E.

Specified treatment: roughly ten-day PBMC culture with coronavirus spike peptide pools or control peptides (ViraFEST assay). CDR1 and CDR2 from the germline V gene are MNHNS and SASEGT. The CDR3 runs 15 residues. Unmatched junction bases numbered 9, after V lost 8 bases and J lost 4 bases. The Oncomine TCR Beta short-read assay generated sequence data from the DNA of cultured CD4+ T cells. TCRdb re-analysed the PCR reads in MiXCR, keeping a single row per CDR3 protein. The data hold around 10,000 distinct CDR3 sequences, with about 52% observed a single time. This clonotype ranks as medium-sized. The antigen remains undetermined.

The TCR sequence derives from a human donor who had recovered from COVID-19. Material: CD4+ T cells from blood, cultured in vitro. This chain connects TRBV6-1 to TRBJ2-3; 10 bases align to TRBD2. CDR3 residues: CASSSGGADADTQYF. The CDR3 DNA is TGTGCCAGCTCAAGCGGGGGGGCAGACGCAGATACGCAGTATTTT.